A single sample is the source of the 5 T cell receptor beta chains below, sequenced in a study of CD8 T cells in ankylosing spondylitis. TCRdb called the 5' RACE reads again in MiXCR, with one record for every CDR3 protein. Among 210,000 or so distinct CDR3 sequences listed, around 8% were seen once. Source material: blood, either unsorted or a sorted T cell fraction (not recorded which). The receptors originated from a female donor with ankylosing spondylitis or in good health (not recorded which).

This clonotype was detected many times. The V call is TRBV14, the J call TRBJ2-7, with 7 bases aligning to TRBD1. V lost 0 bases to trimming and J lost 5 bases; unmatched junction nucleotides: 7. The CDR3 length is 15 residues. Per the germline V gene, CDR1 is SGHDN and CDR2 is FVKESK. This chain's CDR3 is CASSQDGEQGNEQYF. The CDR3 DNA reads TGTGCCAGCAGCCAAGATGGCGAACAGGGGAACGAGCAGTACTTC.

At least ten counts were recorded for this clonotype. V usage is TRBV12-3 or TRBV12-4 and J usage is TRBJ2-5; D is unclear. CDR3 size: 11 residues. Trimming shortened V by 8 bases and J by 3 bases, and 7 bases separated the two germline ends. CDR3 protein: CASAQKETQYF. CDR3 DNA sequence: TGTGCCAGCGCACAGAAAGAGACCCAGTACTTC.

This clonotype occurred once. This sequence may be a read error, since a much larger clone differs from it by one base. The chain has TRBV6-6 and TRBJ2-7; D is uncertain. V lost 0 bases, J lost 6 bases, and 9 bases lay in between. Germline CDR1 is MNHNY and CDR2 is SVGAGI (reference sequence). The CDR3 covers 13 residues. The CDR3 loop reads CASSYSTMAEQYF. CDR3 in DNA: TGTGCCAGCAGTTACTCAACAATGGCCGAGCAGTACTTC.

At least ten counts were recorded for this clonotype. The V call is TRBV7-2, the J call TRBJ2-5; D is possibly TRBD1 or TRBD2 (5 bases each). CDR1 is SGHTA, CDR2 FQGNSA, per germline. V was shortened by 5 bases and J by 2 bases, with 18 bases between the two germline ends. The CDR3 is made up of 16 amino acids. The CDR3 sequence: CASSTEVGRVQETQYF. In nucleotides, the CDR3 is TGTGCCAGCAGCACAGAGGTGGGGCGGGTGCAAGAGACCCAGTACTTC.

This clonotype was observed at least ten times. The chain combines TRBV28 with TRBJ1-5; D not certain. The CDR3 is 12 amino acids. Germline V gene lookup returns CDR1 MDHEN and CDR2 SYDVKM. The V gene lost 11 bases and the J gene lost 3 bases, with 11 bases spanning the gap. The CDR3 reads CASFSSNQPQHF. The CDR3 nucleotides read TGTGCCTCCTTTTCGTCCAATCAGCCCCAGCATTTT. Based on the CDR3 plus reference TRBV28 and TRBJ1-5, the full variable domain is DVKVTQSSRYLVKRTGEKVFLECVQDMDHENMFWYRQDPGLGLRLIYFSYDVKMKEKGDIPEGYSVSREKKERFSLILESASTNQTSMYLCASFSSNQPQHFGDGTRLSIL.